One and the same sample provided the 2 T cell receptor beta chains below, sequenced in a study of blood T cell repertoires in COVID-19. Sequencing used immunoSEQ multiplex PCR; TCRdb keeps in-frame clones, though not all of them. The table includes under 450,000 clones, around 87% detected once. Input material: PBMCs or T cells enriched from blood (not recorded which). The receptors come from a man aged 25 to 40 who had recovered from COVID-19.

CDR3 protein: CASSPGNYGYTF. The CDR3 DNA reads TGTGCCAGCAGTCCCGGTAACTATGGCTACACCTTC. This sequence joins TRBV28 and TRBJ1-2, with no clear D. Germline values: CDR1 MDHEN, CDR2 SYDVKM. This CDR3 has 12 amino acids. Deletions cut 5 bases from V and 1 base from J, with 5 bases between.

The DNA of the CDR3 is TGTGCCAGCAGTGAAGCGGACAGGGCAAGCATCGAGCAGTACTTC. Protein product: CASSEADRASIEQYF. The chain employs TRBV6-1 and TRBJ2-7; 8 bases line up with TRBD1. With V trimmed by 0 bases and J by 6 bases, 7 bases remained unmatched. Germline V gene lookup returns CDR1 MNHNS and CDR2 SASEGT. This CDR3 region has 15 residues.